These 13 T cell receptor beta chains originate from one sample sequenced in a study of shared clonotypes between healthy human individuals. Some clones are missing from TCRdb's copy, which holds only in-frame ones; the method was immunoSEQ multiplex PCR. The data hold around 690,000 clones, with roughly 91% observed a single time. The sequenced material came from memory CD8+ T cells from PBMCs. Subset reported: CD45RO+ cells pooled with CCR7-negative TemRA cells. These receptors were collected from a man aged 18 to 29 in good health. Some clones in this sample may be carry-over from other donors' samples.

This clone was detected only a few times. The chain couples TRBV10-2 to TRBJ1-5; TRBD1 agrees at 9 bases. Germline values: CDR1 WSHSY, CDR2 SAAADI. CDR3 length equals 13 residues. With 6 bases clipped from V and 6 bases from J, the junction kept 3 bases outside the gene matches. DNA for the CDR3: TGCGCCAGCAGCCCGGACAGGGGTCAGCCCCAGCATTTT. It translates to CASSPDRGQPQHF.

The genes are TRBV27 and TRBJ1-4; tentative D call: TRBD1 (5 bases). Germline lookup yields CDR1 MNHEY and CDR2 SMNVEV (reference sequence). The CDR3 length is 11 residues. Trimming cost V 8 bases and J 12 bases, with 13 bases left between them. The CDR3 bases are TGTGCCAGCCCCGATCCGGGACAACTGTTTTTT. It specifies CASPDPGQLFF. The variable domain in full, completed from reference TRBV27 and TRBJ1-4, reads EAQVTQNPRYLITVTGKKLTVTCSQNMNHEYMSWYRQDPGLGLRQIYYSMNVEVTDKGDVPEGYKVSRKEKRNFPLILESPSPNQTSLYFCASPDPGQLFFGSGTQLSVL.

J is TRBJ1-5 and V is TRBV27; D is uncertain. Germline CDR1 is MNHEY and CDR2 is SMNVEV (reference sequence). Trimming cost V 4 bases and J 6 bases, with 16 bases left between them. The CDR3 totals 15 residues. The DNA of the CDR3 is TGTGCCAGCAGTTCCCGACCGGGTTTACTTCAGCCCCAGCATTTT. It translates to CASSSRPGLLQPQHF.

The chain employs TRBV7-9 and TRBJ2-7; 8 bases map to TRBD2. This CDR3 spans 15 amino acids. From germline, CDR1 is SEHNR and CDR2 FQNEAQ (reference sequence). After removal of 5 bases from V and 3 bases from J, the junction contained 9 bases not matched to a gene. CDR3 in DNA: TGTGCCAGCAGCGGCGGGCTAGCGGGCAGCTACGAGCAGTACTTC. Its translation is CASSGGLAGSYEQYF.

The chain employs TRBV11-2 and TRBJ2-4, with 8 bases fitting TRBD2. V gave up 2 bases and J gave up 15 bases; unmatched junction bases: 9. The CDR3 has 13 residues. CDR1 and CDR2 (germline): SGHAT, FQNNGV. The CDR3 coding sequence is TGTGCCAGCAGCTTATGGCGGGAGGCCGTTGGGTACTTC. It encodes CASSLWREAVGYF.

The chain recombines TRBV5-4 with TRBJ1-4; a possible D gene is TRBD1 (5 bases). The CDR3 is 14 amino acids. V shed 3 bases and J shed 4 bases, with 10 bases lying between them. From germline, CDR1 is SGHNT and CDR2 YYREEE (reference sequence). The CDR3, as DNA: TGTGCCAGCAGCTACGGGACGGATAATGAAAAACTGTTTTTT. Translating gives CASSYGTDNEKLFF.

The chain combines TRBV20-1 with TRBJ2-7; D remains ambiguous. The germline CDR1 and CDR2 sequences are DFQATT and SNEGSKA (reference sequence). V was pared by 7 bases and J by 3 bases, with 10 bases between. CDR3 length: 11 amino acids. The CDR3 sequence is CSGRIGYEQYF. CDR3 sequence (DNA): TGCAGTGGCCGGATCGGCTACGAGCAGTACTTC.

This sequence joins TRBV7-9 and TRBJ2-3; no clear D. Germline CDR1 is SEHNR and CDR2 is FQNEAQ (reference sequence). This CDR3 comprises 14 residues. Trimming left V 1 base short and J 7 bases short, with 12 bases between. The chain's CDR3 is CASSLGPPAHTQYF. The CDR3 DNA follows: TGTGCCAGCAGCTTAGGACCGCCCGCCCATACGCAGTATTTT.

About this clone itself: The sample holds other DNA sequences that translate to the same CDR3. V is TRBV19 and J is TRBJ1-5; D not resolved. V lost 5 bases and J lost 7, with 9 bases in between. The germline gives CDR1 LNHDA, CDR2 SQIVND (reference sequence). The CDR3 sequence is 12 residues long. The CDR3 nucleotides read TGTGCCAGTAGTTTAGGAGGCCAGCCCCAGCATTTT. Residues: CASSLGGQPQHF.

V is TRBV5-5 and J is TRBJ2-1; 8 bases match TRBD2. Per the germline V gene, CDR1 is SGHKS and CDR2 is YYEKEE (reference sequence). The CDR3 length is 16 residues. J gave up 0 bases and V 4 bases, and 6 bases lay outside the gene matches. The DNA for the CDR3 is TGTGCCAGCAGCGCTCGACTAGCGAGCTCCTACAATGAGCAGTTCTTC. Translation gives CASSARLASSYNEQFF.

The V call is TRBV10-1, the J call TRBJ2-3, with D perhaps TRBD1 or TRBD2 (5 bases each). The CDR3 is 15 amino acids. Looked up from germline, CDR1 is WNHNN and CDR2 is SYGVQD (reference sequence). The germline V and J ends were trimmed by 7 bases and 5 bases, with 19 bases remaining between them. In nucleotides, the CDR3 is TGCGCCAGCAACACCGGGACCCAGAATGGAGATACGCAGTATTTT. Its translation: CASNTGTQNGDTQYF.

The CDR3 DNA is TGTGCCACCAGCGAAGGAATTGGACAGGGAGCTAATGAAAAACTGTTTTTT. Amino acid sequence: CATSEGIGQGANEKLFF. This chain links TRBV15 with TRBJ1-4; TRBD1 agrees at 8 bases. CDR3 length: 17 amino acids. Germline V CDR1 and CDR2: LNHNV, YYDKDF (reference sequence). The ends lost 5 bases at V and 3 bases at J; junction bases unmatched: 11.

This rearrangement joins TRBV10-3 to TRBJ1-2; possibly TRBD1 for D (5 bases). This CDR3 spans 18 amino acids. The ends were cut back, 1 base at V and 4 bases at J, with 22 bases in the middle. Germline V lookup: CDR1 ENHRY, CDR2 SYGVKD. The CDR3 nucleotides read TGTGCCATCAGTGAGTTTGGGGGACGCAGAGAGATTGGCTATGGCTACACCTTC. It encodes CAISEFGGRREIGYGYTF.